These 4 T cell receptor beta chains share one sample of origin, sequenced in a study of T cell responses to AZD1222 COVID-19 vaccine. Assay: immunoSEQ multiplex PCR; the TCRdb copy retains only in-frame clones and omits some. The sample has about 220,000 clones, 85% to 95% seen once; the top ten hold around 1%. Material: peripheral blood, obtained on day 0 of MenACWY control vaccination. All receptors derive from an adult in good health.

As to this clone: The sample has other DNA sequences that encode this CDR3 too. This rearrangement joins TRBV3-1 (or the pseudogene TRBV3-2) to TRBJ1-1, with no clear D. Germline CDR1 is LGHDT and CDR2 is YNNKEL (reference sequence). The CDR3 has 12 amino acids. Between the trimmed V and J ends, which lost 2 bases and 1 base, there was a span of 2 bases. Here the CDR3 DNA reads TGTGCCAGCAGCCAACCGAACACTGAAGCTTTCTTT. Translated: CASSQPNTEAFF.

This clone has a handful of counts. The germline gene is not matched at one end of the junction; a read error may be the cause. The CDR3 DNA sequence: TGTGCCAGCTCCCCACAGGGATTTAGCAATCAGCCCCAGCATTTT. Translating gives CASSPQGFSNQPQHF. The chain joins TRBV18 to TRBJ1-5, with D possibly being TRBD1 (6 bases). Germline CDR1 and CDR2: KGHSH and LQKENI. The CDR3 spans 15 residues.

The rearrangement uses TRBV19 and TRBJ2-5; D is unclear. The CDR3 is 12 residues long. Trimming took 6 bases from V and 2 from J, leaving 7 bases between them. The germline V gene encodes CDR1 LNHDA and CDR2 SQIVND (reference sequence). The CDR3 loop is CASRGQQETQYF. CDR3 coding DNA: TGTGCCAGTAGGGGCCAGCAAGAGACCCAGTACTTC.

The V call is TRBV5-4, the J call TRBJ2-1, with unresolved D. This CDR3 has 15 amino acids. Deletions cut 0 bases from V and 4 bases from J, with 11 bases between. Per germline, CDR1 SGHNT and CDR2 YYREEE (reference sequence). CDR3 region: CASSLEITRYNEQFF. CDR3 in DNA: TGTGCCAGCAGCTTGGAGATTACCCGGTACAATGAGCAGTTCTTC.